The clone carrying this TCR beta chain was counted a few times. The sequenced template was cDNA made from the entire isolated RNA. Repertoires were generated with immunoSEQ multiplex PCR, while TCRdb's copy carries only in-frame clones and drops some. The table has a few hundred thousand clones, roughly 16% seen once. Trimming removed 0 bases from V and 1 base from J, with 16 bases in between. Germline loops: CDR1 MGHRA, CDR2 YSYEKL. The CDR3 consists of 17 residues. This entry belongs to a study of beta chain features in type 1 diabetes. This sequence originates from a woman aged 18-35 years in good health. The sequencing sample was made of naive CD4+ T cells from blood. The rearrangement links TRBV4-1 to TRBJ2-7; possible D gene TRBD1, 5 bases. CDR3 coding DNA: TGCGCCAGCAGCCAAGATCCCCGCAGGGTTACGTCCTACGAGCAGTACTTC. It specifies CASSQDPRRVTSYEQYF.